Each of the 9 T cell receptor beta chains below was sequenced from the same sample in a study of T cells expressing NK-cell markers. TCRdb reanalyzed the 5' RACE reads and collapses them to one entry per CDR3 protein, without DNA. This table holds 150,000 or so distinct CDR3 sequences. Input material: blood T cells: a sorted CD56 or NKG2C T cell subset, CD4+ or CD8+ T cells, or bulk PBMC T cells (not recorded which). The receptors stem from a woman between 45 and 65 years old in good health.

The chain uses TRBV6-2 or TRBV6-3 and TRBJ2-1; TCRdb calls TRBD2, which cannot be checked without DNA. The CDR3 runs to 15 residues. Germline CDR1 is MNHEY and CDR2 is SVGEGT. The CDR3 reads CASLAPGLDLDEQFF.

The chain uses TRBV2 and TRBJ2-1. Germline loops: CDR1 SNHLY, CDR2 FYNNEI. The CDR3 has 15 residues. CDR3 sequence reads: CASLGVLGSYNEQFF.

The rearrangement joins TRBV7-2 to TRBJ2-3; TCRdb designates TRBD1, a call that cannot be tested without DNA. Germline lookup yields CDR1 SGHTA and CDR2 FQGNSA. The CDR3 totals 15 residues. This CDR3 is CASSLEGPITDTQYF. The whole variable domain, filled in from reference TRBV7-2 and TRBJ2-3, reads GAGVSQSPSNKVTEKGKDVELRCDPISGHTALYWYRQSLGQGLEFLIYFQGNSAPDKSGLPSDRFSAERTGGSVSTLTIQRTQQEDSAVYLCASSLEGPITDTQYFGPGTRLTVL.

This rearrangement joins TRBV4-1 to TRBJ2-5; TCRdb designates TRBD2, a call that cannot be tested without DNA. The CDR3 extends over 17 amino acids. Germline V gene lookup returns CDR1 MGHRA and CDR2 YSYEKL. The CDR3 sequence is CASSQALGLARQETQYF.

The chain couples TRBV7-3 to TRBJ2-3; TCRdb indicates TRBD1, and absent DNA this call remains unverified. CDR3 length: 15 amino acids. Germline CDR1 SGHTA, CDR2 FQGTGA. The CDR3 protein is CASSLAGEGTDTQYF.

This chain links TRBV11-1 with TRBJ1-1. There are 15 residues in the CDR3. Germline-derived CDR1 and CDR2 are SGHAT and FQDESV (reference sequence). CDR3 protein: CASSLSSTGNTEAFF.

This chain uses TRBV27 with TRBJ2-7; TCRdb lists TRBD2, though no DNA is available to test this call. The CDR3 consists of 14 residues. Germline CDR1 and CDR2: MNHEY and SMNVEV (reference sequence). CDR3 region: CASSPRTGSYEQYF.

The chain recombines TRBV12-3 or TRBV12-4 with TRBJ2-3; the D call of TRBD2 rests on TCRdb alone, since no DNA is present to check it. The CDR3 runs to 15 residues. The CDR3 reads CASSSAGGPTDTQYF.

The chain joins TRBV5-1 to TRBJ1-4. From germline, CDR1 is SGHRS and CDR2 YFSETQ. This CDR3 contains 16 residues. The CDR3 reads CASSFSGGGRNEKLFF. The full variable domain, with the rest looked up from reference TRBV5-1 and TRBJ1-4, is KAGVTQTPRYLIKTRGQQVTLSCSPISGHRSVSWYQQTPGQGLQFLFEYFSETQRNKGNFPGRFSGRQFSNSRSEMNVSTLELGDSALYLCASSFSGGGRNEKLFFGSGTQLSVL.